Listed below are T cell receptor beta chains from one sample, sequenced in a study of cytomegalovirus exposure and HLA in healthy donors. This table comes from immunoSEQ multiplex PCR, and its TCRdb copy is limited to in-frame clones, with some not included. The sample yields 85,000 to 130,000 clones, around 90% seen once. The sequenced material came from PBMCs. These receptors originate from a young woman in good health and CMV-seropositive. Both conserved end residues are part of each CDR3. Fields, in order: V gene, J gene, CDR3 length, D gene, CDR3 protein. A D gene is named only where the DNA matches it firmly.

TRBV6-5	TRBJ1-1	15	TRBD1	CASSYGDRGNTEAFF
TRBV6-5	TRBJ1-2	15	-	CASSYEGGLNYGYTF
TRBV5-5	TRBJ2-7	13	-	CASSPRDHYEQYF
TRBV11-3	TRBJ1-1	13	-	CASSREGNTEAFF
TRBV27	TRBJ2-1	15	TRBD2	CASHFRRSGGYEQFF
TRBV7-9	TRBJ1-6	13	-	CASSIGSDSPLHF
TRBV25-1	TRBJ2-2	14	-	CASSEQGGTGELFF
TRBV28	TRBJ1-1	14	-	CASTLLGRNTEAFF
TRBV5-1	TRBJ1-4	14	-	CASSKDSTNEKLFF
TRBV5-4	TRBJ1-1	15	-	CASSPNWGGGTEAFF
TRBV28	TRBJ1-6	16	TRBD1	CASSSELTGRNSPLHF
TRBV7-9	TRBJ2-1	14	-	CASSLAPGKPEQFF
TRBV7-9	TRBJ1-5	13	TRBD1	CASSAGTVQPQHF
TRBV9	TRBJ2-4	14	-	CASSVSLAKNIQYF
TRBV4-3	TRBJ2-5	15	TRBD1	CASSAHRDREETQYF
TRBV28	TRBJ1-2	16	TRBD1	CASSLLRTGGPGGYTF
TRBV29-1	TRBJ2-7	13	-	CSVDLQGTYEQYF
TRBV6-5	TRBJ2-1	13	-	CASSYATYNEQFF
TRBV7-2	TRBJ1-3	19	TRBD1	CASSLWAQQGTLSGNTIYF
TRBV27	TRBJ1-1	14	TRBD1	CASSLHTGVVGAFF
TRBV6-1	TRBJ1-2	13	-	CASMGTGFSGYTF
TRBV9	TRBJ2-7	15	TRBD1	CASSVGDRGAYEQYF
TRBV10-1	TRBJ2-5	13	-	CASSSLRGETQYF
TRBV28	TRBJ1-1	14	TRBD1	CASSVDRVGGEAFF
TRBV10-3	TRBJ2-5	18	TRBD2	CAISESALLRGGQETQYF
TRBV28	TRBJ1-4	15	-	CASSRSQGMGEKLFF
TRBV19	TRBJ2-6	15	-	CASSTGHPRANVLTF
TRBV5-8	TRBJ2-5	17	TRBD1	CASSHLVGDSQRQTQYF
TRBV6-6	TRBJ2-2	16	TRBD1	CATLTTGAVDTGELFF
TRBV6-1	TRBJ2-5	14	TRBD2	CASSEAGREETQYF
TRBV7-2	TRBJ1-3	14	-	CASSLMGGGNTIYF
TRBV25-1	TRBJ2-3	15	-	CASSEPGLLSCVQYF
TRBV14	TRBJ2-5	15	TRBD1	CASSQGQGTGETQYF
TRBV19	TRBJ1-1	14	TRBD1	CASSRQGQGTEAFF
TRBV5-6	TRBJ1-1	14	-	CASSFGGGNTEAFF
TRBV5-4	TRBJ2-7	15	-	CASSLGNRDSYEQYF
TRBV2	TRBJ1-5	14	-	CASSEWGEGQPQHF
TRBV4-1	TRBJ1-4	17	TRBD1	CASSQDPGDRPKEKLFF
TRBV4-3	TRBJ1-4	16	-	CASSQDLGSPNQKLFF
TRBV18	TRBJ2-2	16	TRBD1	CASSEQGAFNTGELFF
TRBV25-1	TRBJ1-3	18	-	CASSESLTGPFSGNTIYF
TRBV4-3	TRBJ2-6	16	TRBD1	CASSKDRGAGANVLTF
TRBV5-1	TRBJ1-1	14	-	CASSLGGGPTEAFF
TRBV6-1	TRBJ2-2	14	-	CASSGDFNTGELFF
TRBV19	TRBJ1-5	15	-	CASSIGSGKGQPQHF